This TCR beta chain was retrieved from a study of control samples from healthy donors and cancer patients. The CDR3 consists of 16 residues. Trimming at V came to 5 bases and at J to 6 bases, leaving 10 bases not matched to a gene. CDR1 is MNHEY and CDR2 is SVGAGI in the germline V gene. Only in-frame clones appear in the TCRdb table, and some are missing; sequencing was by immunoSEQ multiplex PCR. The data contain under 150,000 clones, 80% to 90% of them singletons. The gene calls are TRBV6-5 and TRBJ2-2; 9 bases map to TRBD1. The sequence came from a woman aged 25 to 39 in good health. The sequencing sample was made of blood. CDR3 DNA sequence: TGTGCCAGCAGTAACTTGGGGACAGGGTCTCCCGGGGAGCTGTTTTTT. Protein product: CASSNLGTGSPGELFF.